The 18 T cell receptor beta chains below all came from one sample that was sequenced in a study of cytomegalovirus exposure and HLA in healthy donors (TCRdb year 2017). The library was obtained by the immunoSEQ multiplex PCR assay. The multiplex PCR relied on a mix of 60 forward primers for TCR Vbeta segments and 13 reverse primers for TCR Jbeta segments. TCRdb holds this immuneACCESS table with in-frame rearrangements only. Some clones are missing; in checked studies, unresolved V genes explain under half, and the rest has no known cause. Counted in this sample were 20,000 to 25,000 clones; over 75% of them appeared once. The ten largest make up approximately 7.4% of the sample. Sequencing used PBMCs. Every receptor here comes from a man between 60 and 75 years old in good health and CMV-seronegative.

V is TRBV6-1 and J is TRBJ1-2; a weak D match, TRBD1 (5 bases). The V and J ends lost 2 bases and 7 bases respectively, with 11 bases between them. Germline V lookup: CDR1 MNHNS, CDR2 SASEGT. This CDR3 has 13 residues. The CDR3, as DNA: TGTGCCAGCAGTGAATGGGGGGATCTTGGCTACACCTTC. Translation: CASSEWGDLGYTF.

V usage is TRBV9 and J usage is TRBJ1-2; TRBD1 is a possible D gene (5 bases). Deletions cut 0 bases from V and 10 bases from J, with 25 bases between. The CDR3 contains 17 residues. Germline values: CDR1 SGDLS, CDR2 YYNGEE. The DNA of the CDR3 is TGTGCCAGCAGCGTAGCTACAGGCCCCAACCGAAGAAGTTCCTACACCTTC. Translation: CASSVATGPNRRSSYTF.

The chain couples TRBV4-3 to TRBJ2-3; 12 nucleotides line up with TRBD2. Losses at the gene ends were 0 bases for V and 12 bases for J; bases not matched to a gene: 19. Germline V gene sequence: CDR1 LGHNA, CDR2 YSLEER. This CDR3 region has 19 residues. CDR3 DNA: TGCGCCAGCAGCCAAGAACTATCATATGGTGTCCTAGCGGGAGGGAGACAGTATTTT. This sequence encodes CASSQELSYGVLAGGRQYF.

This clone was observed once. The rearrangement joins TRBV27 to TRBJ1-1; D gene unclear. Germline assignment: CDR1 MNHEY and CDR2 SMNVEV (reference sequence). The V gene lost 0 bases and the J gene lost 2 bases, with 19 bases spanning the gap. The length of the CDR3 is 18 residues. CDR3 coding DNA: TGTGCCAGCAGTTTATCGCACCTTCTTCCCCAACATAACACTGAAGCTTTCTTT. The encoded protein is CASSLSHLLPQHNTEAFF.

This rearrangement joins TRBV30 to TRBJ2-5; 8 nucleotides agree with TRBD2. Matching the DNA end better, TRBJ2-7 makes the J call doubtful. Germline CDR1 reads GTSNPN; CDR2 reads SVGIG (reference sequence). The CDR3 is 15 residues long. CDR3 DNA sequence: TGTGCCTGGAGCCCCGGGGGGGGCAGCCCCTACGAGCAGTACTTC. This sequence encodes CAWSPGGGSPYEQYF.

This clone was detected only once. The V and J genes are TRBV2 and TRBJ2-5; TRBD2 agrees at 15 bases. The length of the CDR3 is 16 residues. V lost 5 bases to trimming and J lost 4 bases; unmatched junction nucleotides: 5. Germline loops: CDR1 SNHLY, CDR2 FYNNEI. In DNA form, the CDR3 reads TGTGCCAGCAGTTTGGGACTAGCGGGGGGCCTAGAGACCCAGTACTTC. Protein product: CASSLGLAGGLETQYF. Full variable domain (outside the CDR3, taken from reference TRBV2 and TRBJ2-5): EPEVTQTPSHQVTQMGQEVILRCVPISNHLYFYWYRQILGQKVEFLVSFYNNEISEKSEIFDDQFSVERPDGSNFTLKIRSTKLEDSAMYFCASSLGLAGGLETQYFGPGTRLLVL.

This rearrangement joins TRBV11-2 to TRBJ2-7; the D gene is possibly TRBD2 (6 bases). The CDR3 has 15 amino acids. The V and J ends lost 5 bases and 0 bases respectively, with 14 bases between them. Germline V gene data show CDR1 as SGHAT and CDR2 as FQNNGV. Here the CDR3 reads CASSGGTSISYEQYF. As DNA, the CDR3 is TGTGCCAGCAGCGGAGGGACTTCAATCTCCTACGAGCAGTACTTC. Full variable domain (rest looked up from reference TRBV11-2 and TRBJ2-7): EAGVAQSPRYKIIEKRQSVAFWCNPISGHATLYWYQQILGQGPKLLIQFQNNGVVDDSQLPKDRFSAERLKGVDSTLKIQPAKLEDSAVYLCASSGGTSISYEQYFGPGTRLTVT.

This clone was detected once. As DNA, the CDR3 is TGTGCCAGCAGCCAAGCGGGGAGGAGCGCAGAGACCCAGTACTTC. This sequence encodes CASSQAGRSAETQYF. The chain uses TRBV9 and TRBJ2-5; TRBD2 matches at 7 bases. Germline V gene sequence: CDR1 SGDLS, CDR2 YYNGEE. The ends lost 4 bases at V and 4 bases at J; junction bases unmatched: 10. The CDR3 is 15 residues long.

This sequence joins TRBV7-2 and TRBJ1-4; D gene unclear. Trimming removed 5 bases from V and 7 bases from J, with 11 bases in between. Per germline, CDR1 SGHTA and CDR2 FQGNSA. This CDR3 is built from 13 residues. CDR3 DNA sequence: TGTGCCAGCAGCGTTAAAGTCGGTGAAAAACTGTTTTTT. Translating it yields CASSVKVGEKLFF.

The V call is TRBV5-1, the J call TRBJ2-3; the match to TRBD2 covers 9 bases. The germline CDR1 and CDR2 sequences are SGHRS and YFSETQ. The CDR3 consists of 14 residues. With V trimmed by 4 bases and J by 5 bases, 5 bases remained unmatched. The CDR3 reads CASSQRGEGDTQYF. Here the CDR3 DNA reads TGCGCCAGCAGCCAGCGGGGGGAGGGAGATACGCAGTATTTT.

The chain recombines TRBV30 with TRBJ2-5; tentative D call: TRBD1 (6 bases). V was clipped by 7 bases and J by 0 bases, with 18 bases between them. The CDR3 runs 15 residues. Germline V lookup: CDR1 GTSNPN, CDR2 SVGIG (reference sequence). The CDR3, as DNA: TGTGCCTTCCTCCGGGTAGGGGGAAACCAAGAGACCCAGTACTTC. This gives the protein CAFLRVGGNQETQYF.

The chain employs TRBV19 and TRBJ2-7, with D perhaps matching TRBD2 (6 bases). CDR3 length: 15 residues. Per the germline V gene, CDR1 is LNHDA and CDR2 is SQIVND (reference sequence). The V end was cut by 3 bases, the J end by 1 base, with 13 bases between. CDR3 residues: CASSMEASVSYEQYF. The DNA of the CDR3 is TGTGCCAGTAGTATGGAGGCTAGCGTTTCCTACGAGCAGTACTTC. Combining the CDR3 with reference TRBV19 and TRBJ2-7 gives the whole variable domain DGGITQSPKYLFRKEGQNVTLSCEQNLNHDAMYWYRQDPGQGLRLIYYSQIVNDFQKGDIAEGYSVSREKKESFPLTVTSAQKNPTAFYLCASSMEASVSYEQYFGPGTRLTVT.

This chain connects TRBV5-1 to TRBJ2-7; 8 nucleotides agree with TRBD1. J lost 3 bases, V lost 4 bases, and 9 bases had no gene match. Germline CDR1 and CDR2: SGHRS and YFSETQ. The CDR3 has 15 residues. CDR3 amino acids: CASSGTGDRSYEQYF. DNA of the CDR3: TGCGCCAGCAGCGGGACGGGGGACAGGAGCTACGAGCAGTACTTC.

In this sample, this clone turned up once. One end of the junction varies from germline; a read error may be responsible. The CDR3 region is CSSRSGNEQYF. The DNA for the CDR3 is TGTTCCAGCAGGAGCGGGAACGAGCAGTACTTC. The chain employs TRBV7-9 and TRBJ2-7; TRBD2 matches at 7 bases. The CDR3 has 11 amino acids. From germline, CDR1 is SEHNR and CDR2 FQNEAQ (reference sequence).

The rearrangement links TRBV19 to TRBJ1-1; D is possibly TRBD1 (5 bases). Germline CDR1 is LNHDA and CDR2 is SQIVND (reference sequence). There are 13 residues in the CDR3. V gave up 6 bases and J gave up 1 base, with 9 bases separating them. The DNA of the CDR3 is TGTGCCAGTAGCTGGACACGGAACACTGAAGCTTTCTTT. Translated: CASSWTRNTEAFF.

The rearrangement links TRBV7-9 to TRBJ2-7; 7 bases are a match to TRBD2. This CDR3 has 15 amino acids. Germline CDR1 is SEHNR and CDR2 is FQNEAQ (reference sequence). J was trimmed by 0 bases and V by 4 bases; bases with no gene match: 6. The CDR3 region is CASSSTSFSSYEQYF. The DNA for the CDR3 is TGTGCCAGCAGCTCGACTAGCTTCAGCTCCTACGAGCAGTACTTC.

The chain carries TRBV9 and TRBJ2-2, with TRBD2 matching 11 bases. With V trimmed by 5 bases and J by 3 bases, 6 bases remained unmatched. CDR1 and CDR2 from the germline V gene are SGDLS and YYNGEE. This CDR3 spans 16 amino acids. Here the CDR3 DNA reads TGTGCCAGCAGACCCACTAGCGGGAGTTACACCGGGGAGCTGTTTTTT. The encoded protein is CASRPTSGSYTGELFF.

This clone occurred a few times. The chain employs TRBV7-2 and TRBJ2-7; 10 nucleotides align to TRBD2. The CDR3 has 15 amino acids. The V and J ends lost 5 bases and 1 base, in that order; junction bases with no gene match: 5. CDR1 and CDR2 from the germline V gene are SGHTA and FQGNSA. The CDR3 nucleotides are TGTGCCAGCAGCCGAAGACTAGCGGGTTCCTACGAGCAGTACTTC. It yields the protein CASSRRLAGSYEQYF.